Listed below are T cell receptor beta chains from one sample, sequenced in a study of blood T cell repertoires in COVID-19. Only in-frame clones appear in the TCRdb table, and some are missing; sequencing was by immunoSEQ multiplex PCR. The sample has 150,000 to 200,000 clones; roughly three quarters are singletons. What was sequenced was PBMCs or T cells enriched from blood (not recorded which). These receptors originate from a man aged 60-69 years who had been exposed to COVID-19. Both conserved end residues are part of each CDR3. Fields, in order: V gene, clone size, J gene, CDR3 length, D gene, CDR3 DNA, CDR3 protein. The D gene is left open where the match is weak. The listing skips clone size in some rows; elsewhere it reads once, few, many or a size class.

TRBV24-1	few	TRBJ1-2	16	TRBD1	TGTGCCACCAGTGACCCTACGATGACAGGGGGCCTTGGCTACACCTTC	CATSDPTMTGGLGYTF
TRBV28	NA	TRBJ1-1	16	NA	TGTGCCAGCAGGGAGACAGGACTCCAGGGGAACACTGAAGCTTTCTTT	CASRETGLQGNTEAFF
TRBV11-2	once	TRBJ2-7	15	TRBD1	TGTGCCAGCAGCTTTACCGGGACAGTTTCCTACGAGCAGTACTTC	CASSFTGTVSYEQYF
TRBV5-4	NA	TRBJ2-1	15	NA	TGTGCCAGCAGCTCGGCCTCCACGGGATACAATGAGCAGTTCTTC	CASSSASTGYNEQFF
TRBV27	NA	TRBJ2-7	16	TRBD2	TGTGCCAGCAGTTTTGCCGCGGGGGGACCGACCTACGAGCAGTACTTC	CASSFAAGGPTYEQYF
TRBV5-1	many	TRBJ2-6	18	TRBD1	TGCGCCAGCAGCCAACAGGGGGCGCTTAGCTCTGGGGCCAACGTCCTGACTTTC	CASSQQGALSSGANVLTF
TRBV10-3	NA	TRBJ2-7	13	NA	TGTGCCATCAGTGAGGACAGCTCCTACGAGCAGTACTTC	CAISEDSSYEQYF
TRBV6-1	NA	TRBJ1-5	16	TRBD1	TGTGCCAGCAGTGACCCGAGACAGGGAACTGATCAGCCCCAGCATTTT	CASSDPRQGTDQPQHF
TRBV7-2	NA	TRBJ1-5	15	TRBD1	TGTGCCAGCAGCTATCGGACAGGGGGCGATCAGCCCCAGCATTTT	CASSYRTGGDQPQHF
TRBV6-5	NA	TRBJ2-4	14	TRBD1	TGTGCCAGCACCAAGGACAGGGAAAACATAGCCCAGTACTTC	CASTKDRENIAQYF
TRBV3-1/TRBV3-2	NA	TRBJ1-1	12	NA	TGTGCCAGCAGCCAGTTACACGGGAGGGCTTTCTTT	CASSQLHGRAFF
TRBV19	NA	TRBJ2-7	15	NA	TGTGCCAGTAGTATGGCGAGACAAGCCACCTACGAGCAGTACTTC	CASSMARQATYEQYF
TRBV19	few	TRBJ1-2	11	NA	TGTGCCTCCCAATCTAACTATGGCTACACCTTC	CASQSNYGYTF
TRBV30	NA	TRBJ1-5	14	NA	TGTGCCTGGACAGGCCACAATAGCAATCAGCCCCAGCATTTT	CAWTGHNSNQPQHF
TRBV28	NA	TRBJ1-2	12	NA	TGTGCCAGCAGTTTCAGCAGGTATGGCTACACCTTC	CASSFSRYGYTF